This TCR beta chain was obtained from a study of cytomegalovirus exposure and HLA in healthy donors. PCR employed 60 Vbeta and 13 Jbeta primers. Generated by immunoSEQ multiplex PCR, the TCRdb table keeps only in-frame clones and is missing some. The profile shows around 180,000 clones, around four fifths of them singletons. Comments on this clone: Its antigen is unidentified.

Points from the study as a whole: A later analysis by the authors found several of the most significant clusters apparently linked to common viral pathogens. The authors enumerated 150 to 200 TCR beta chains as linked to cytomegalovirus. For presence/absence analyses, sequencing depth was assumed to be roughly uniform across donors. Looking again later, the authors saw that most CMV-associated TCR beta chains seemed HLA-restricted.

This clonotype was obtained from a woman aged 25 to 39 in good health and CMV-seropositive. The material sequenced was PBMCs.

Here the CDR3 DNA reads TGTGCCAGCAGTGAGACAGGGGACTTACAAAATGAGCAGTTCTTC. Translated, it gives CASSETGDLQNEQFF. The gene calls are TRBV25-1 and TRBJ2-1; TRBD1 aligns across 8 bases. The CDR3 totals 15 residues. Germline trimming cut 3 bases from V and 7 bases from J; bases unmatched to any gene: 8. Germline V CDR1 and CDR2: MGHDK, SYGVNS. Full variable domain (remainder filled in from reference TRBV25-1 and TRBJ2-1): EADIYQTPRYLVIGTGKKITLECSQTMGHDKMYWYQQDPGMELHLIHYSYGVNSTEKGDLSSESTVSRIRTEHFPLTLESARPSHTSQYLCASSETGDLQNEQFFGPGTRLTVL.